Reported below is one TCR beta chain. It has no known antigen specificity. Per-base quality was not reported, and no clone a single base away is much larger than it. Including cysteine and phenylalanine, the CDR3 has 16 amino acids. The read is trimmed to its CDR3 DNA, 48 bases read in frame from base 1. V loses 6 bases at its end and J loses 11 bases; junction bases beyond the gene matches: 21. Systemically healthy Caucasian individuals from Russia, about 38 in total and aged roughly 6 to 95 years, were included as donors. Around 10 milliliters of peripheral blood were collected from each donor into EDTA-treated Vacutainer tubes. Ficoll-Paque density-gradient centrifugation was used to isolate PBMCs, with at least 6.5 million per sample. Trizol reagent was used to extract total RNA from PBMCs, with at least 6 micrograms per sample. For every donor, flow cytometry on a PBMC aliquot measured the percentage of naive CD45RAhigh/CD27high T cells.

The receptor library was made with 5' RACE. The listed sequencing device is Illumina HiSeq 2500. A second PCR of roughly 7 to 11 cycles was performed with a sample-barcoded 5' primer and a J-beta primer mix. A unique molecular identifier was introduced onto each TCR beta cDNA molecule by a template-switch 5' adaptor carrying 12 random nucleotides. Each sample yielded at least 3 million CDR3-containing paired-end reads. All of the RNA was converted into first-strand cDNA using the Mint cDNA synthesis kit, with a TRBC-specific oligonucleotide serving as the primer. All cDNA was treated with uracil-DNA glycosylase and then went through a first 18-cycle PCR with the universal primers M1SS and BC2_uni_R. Per the authors' processing: Each sample was normalized by randomly selecting 1 million high-quality reads, each carrying a distinct molecular identifier. Reads sharing molecular identifiers were discarded rather than binned into consensus sequences. MiTCR, with a Q25 quality threshold and the strictest error-elimination algorithm, was used for CDR3 identification, clonotype clustering and error correction. A nonparametric unseen species model using Euler transformation provided a lower-bound estimate of total TCR beta diversity. TCRdb reanalyzed the raw reads on its own, using fastp at Q25 for trimming and MiXCR for clone calling, and kept in-frame beta chains. Rows merge per CDR3 protein into single entries with the most common DNA and genes. These V and J calls are TCRdb output, not the study's own analysis. The sample table records about 1.5 million distinct CDR3 sequences; about 45% of these occur just once. The ten largest clones add up to roughly 3.7% of the sample.

This sample was taken from a study of blood T cells in healthy people across ages (dated by TCRdb to the mid-2010s). Study-level background: In model experiments, template switching captured about one uniquely barcoded TCR beta cDNA molecule for every two T cells. The donors were divided into four age groups: young (average about 15 years), middle-aged (around 41), aged (under 70) and long-lived (about 90). The study measured age-related changes in TCR beta repertoire diversity using deep sequencing normalized with unique cDNA molecular identifiers. For two donors (one aged 18 to 29 and one aged 80 or older), the study analyzed two additional independent replicas of 1 million unique cDNA reads from the same blood draw. Donors of different ages were randomly distributed across sequencing lanes to avoid experimental bias.

Study-wide findings and limitations: There was a strong correlation between observed TCR beta diversity and the percentage of naive T cells measured by flow cytometry. Donor CMV infection status was unknown, potentially confounding age-related changes in expanded clonotypes. Because profiling used bulk unsorted PBMCs, naive and antigen-experienced compartments could not be compared conclusively. Compared with the aged group, the long-lived group had more naive CD4+ T cells, fewer expanded clones and increased TCR diversity, a pattern suggesting age selection. Observed TCR beta diversity per million T cells fell roughly linearly with age, and a significant reduction was already apparent by age roughly 41. Estimates of total diversity based on one million sequenced T cells were regarded as lower bounds and as underestimates.

Rearrangement joined TRBV12-3 or TRBV12-4 to TRBJ2-5; TRBD2 aligns with 7 central bases. The source of this sequence is a woman between 18 and 29 years old in good health. Sequenced: blood. The nucleotide sequence reads as follows: TGTGCCAGCAGACCTCTCCTCGGGGGGTTAGCACATGAGCAGTACTTC. This yields the protein CASRPLLGGLAHEQYF.